This T cell receptor (beta chain) was documented in a study of metastatic and nonmetastatic thyroid tumors. Using MiXCR, TCRdb re-called clones from the PCR reads. The table shows 35,000 to 45,000 clones, with 12% occurring only once. Ten or more counts support this clone. The CDR3 loop spans 17 amino acids. The germline CDR1 and CDR2 sequences are SGHAT and FQDESV (reference sequence). J gave up 4 bases and V 5 bases, and 10 bases lay outside the gene matches. Thyroid surgery took place with no prior treatment in any patient. The chain joins TRBV11-1 to TRBJ2-2; 10 bases agree with TRBD1. Sequenced material: blood. This sequence was found in a male donor with papillary thyroid cancer or a benign thyroid nodule (not recorded which). Some clones in this sample may be carry-over from other donors' samples. The CDR3 here is CASSDSRQGAGTGELFF. The CDR3 region has the DNA TGTGCCAGCAGCGATAGTCGACAGGGGGCCGGCACCGGGGAGCTGTTTTTT.